These 20 T cell receptor beta chains originate from one sample sequenced in a study of Ad26.COV2.S vaccination and SARS-CoV-2 variants (dated by TCRdb to about 2021). Libraries were prepared through the immunoSEQ multiplex PCR assay. As stored in TCRdb, this immuneACCESS dataset retains in-frame rearrangements with V and J assigned. A fraction of the clones does not appear; measured against another copy, unresolved V genes explain less than half of the discrepancy, and the remainder lacks a known reason. The table for this sample lists about half a million clones; nearly 90% of them were counted only once. 1.5% to 2% of the sample rests with the top ten. Taken with the paper, the label for treatment or condition translates to: approximately 18 received Ad26.COV2.S at low or high dose, single or two shots; five or six received placebo; per-sample allocation not given. Repertoires of vaccine and placebo recipients were sequenced from samples collected on day 63 after the first injection.

Sample: peripheral blood, taken in a trial of Ad26.COV2.S vaccine versus placebo. All receptors derive from a person between 18 and 60 years old who received the Ad26.COV2.S COVID-19 vaccine or a placebo.

This clone was recorded only once. The chain uses TRBV19 and TRBJ1-3; no clear D gene. With 4 bases removed from V and 2 bases from J, the gap between germline ends came to 6 bases. Germline CDR1 is LNHDA and CDR2 is SQIVND (reference sequence). CDR3 length: 13 amino acids. In nucleotides, the CDR3 is TGTGCCAGTAGTAAACCCCCTGGAAACACCATATATTTT. It yields the protein CASSKPPGNTIYF.

This chain connects TRBV7-2 to TRBJ1-1; D is possibly TRBD1 (5 bases). Trimming removed 4 bases at V and 8 bases at J, with 14 bases between. The CDR3 totals 13 residues. The germline gives CDR1 SGHTA, CDR2 FQGNSA. CDR3 coding DNA: TGTGCCAGCAGCTACGGGACGCTGGGGGAAGCTTTCTTT. Its translation is CASSYGTLGEAFF.

The rearrangement links TRBV5-1 to TRBJ1-1; 7 bases align to TRBD1. The length of the CDR3 is 15 residues. J was trimmed by 1 base and V by 3 bases; bases with no gene match: 6. CDR1 SGHRS and CDR2 YFSETQ come from the germline V gene. The CDR3 nucleotides are TGCGCCAGCAGCTCCTCGGGACAGACGAACACTGAAGCTTTCTTT. It specifies CASSSSGQTNTEAFF.

The genes are TRBV6-5 and TRBJ2-2, with unresolved D. CDR1 MNHEY and CDR2 SVGAGI come from the germline V gene. The CDR3 loop spans 14 amino acids. V shed 6 bases and J shed 1 base, with 9 bases lying between them. The CDR3 DNA is TGTGCCAGCAGGGACGTACTGAACACCGGGGAGCTGTTTTTT. As protein: CASRDVLNTGELFF.

This clone occurred once. J is TRBJ2-2 and V is TRBV3-1 (or the pseudogene TRBV3-2); D perhaps matches TRBD2 (6 bases). This CDR3 has 17 amino acids. Germline CDR1 and CDR2: LGHDT and YNNKEL (reference sequence). The V end lost 0 bases, the J end lost 4 bases, and 15 bases lay between the germline ends. For the CDR3, the DNA is TGTGCCAGCAGCCAAGATGGCGGGATCTTTGGCACCGGGGAGCTGTTTTTT. It encodes CASSQDGGIFGTGELFF.

The chain has TRBV3-1 (or the pseudogene TRBV3-2) and TRBJ2-5; TRBD1 is a possible D gene (5 bases). Germline CDR1 is LGHDT and CDR2 is YNNKEL (reference sequence). The ends were cut back, 2 bases at V and 5 bases at J, with 12 bases in the middle. The CDR3 consists of 14 residues. The CDR3 nucleotides read TGTGCCAGCAGCCAACAGGGTAGTTGGGAGACCCAGTACTTC. Translation gives CASSQQGSWETQYF.

This clone was recorded once. The genes are TRBV15 and TRBJ1-2; D remains ambiguous. Germline values: CDR1 LNHNV, CDR2 YYDKDF (reference sequence). The CDR3 contains 14 residues. Trimming shortened V by 0 bases and J by 5 bases, and 10 bases separated the two germline ends. The DNA of the CDR3 is TGTGCCACCAGCAGAGATCTCTTTTGGTATGGCTACACCTTC. It translates to CATSRDLFWYGYTF.

The rearrangement links TRBV19 to TRBJ1-4, with 9 bases fitting TRBD1. CDR1 is LNHDA, CDR2 SQIVND, per germline (reference sequence). This CDR3 has 16 amino acids. J gave up 7 bases and V 4 bases, and 10 bases lay outside the gene matches. The CDR3 spells CASSSTHRGLFEKLFF. In nucleotides, the CDR3 is TGTGCCAGTAGTAGTACCCACAGGGGGCTTTTTGAAAAACTGTTTTTT.

V gene TRBV7-3 combines with J gene TRBJ2-1; 15 nucleotides agree with TRBD2. The V segment lost 4 bases and the J segment 12 bases; nucleotides outside the gene matches: 19. CDR1 is SGHTA and CDR2 is FQGTGA in the germline V gene. The CDR3 has 19 residues. This CDR3 is CASSSTPGLAGGEGIGQFF. The CDR3 nucleotides are TGTGCCAGCAGCTCCACCCCCGGACTAGCGGGGGGGGAGGGGATCGGGCAGTTCTTC. The full variable domain, its missing parts supplied by reference TRBV7-3 and TRBJ2-1, is GAGVSQTPSNKVTEKGKYVELRCDPISGHTALYWYRQSLGQGPEFLIYFQGTGAADDSGLPNDRFFAVRPEGSVSTLKIQRTERGDSAVYLCASSSTPGLAGGEGIGQFFGPGTRLTVL.

The V gene is TRBV5-5, the J gene TRBJ1-2, with TRBD1 identical over 9 bases. The V gene's germline CDR1 is SGHKS and CDR2 YYEKEE (reference sequence). CDR3 length: 15 amino acids. V was pared by 6 bases and J by 3 bases, with 9 bases of the junction left unmatched. CDR3 bases: TGTGCCAGCACACAGGGGGCGGGTGTGGACTATGGCTACACCTTC. It encodes CASTQGAGVDYGYTF. The entire variable domain, with the rest obtained from reference TRBV5-5 and TRBJ1-2, is as follows: DAGVTQSPTHLIKTRGQQVTLRCSPISGHKSVSWYQQVLGQGPQFIFQYYEKEERGRGNFPDRFSARQFPNYSSELNVNALLLGDSALYLCASTQGAGVDYGYTFGSGTRLTVV.

The rearrangement uses TRBV4-2 and TRBJ2-5; D is ambiguous. The length of the CDR3 is 13 residues. The V end lost 2 bases, the J end lost 0 bases, and 4 bases lay between the germline ends. Per the germline V gene, CDR1 is LGHNA and CDR2 is YNFKEQ. The CDR3 loop is CASSQSDQETQYF. CDR3 nucleotides: TGTGCCAGCAGCCAATCCGACCAAGAGACCCAGTACTTC.

The V and J genes are TRBV5-4 and TRBJ1-1; D is unclear. The germline gives CDR1 SGHNT, CDR2 YYREEE (reference sequence). The ends were cut back, 4 bases at V and 3 bases at J, with 7 bases in the middle. The CDR3 has 12 residues. DNA for the CDR3: TGTGCCAGCAGCGTGAAGGACACTGAAGCTTTCTTT. Translated, it gives CASSVKDTEAFF.

J is TRBJ2-1 and V is TRBV28; D not resolved. This CDR3 spans 14 amino acids. The germline V and J ends were trimmed by 3 bases and 7 bases, with 13 bases remaining between them. The germline V gene encodes CDR1 MDHEN and CDR2 SYDVKM. The DNA of the CDR3 is TGTGCCAGCAGTTTTCGGGCTTCCGGGAATGAGCAGTTCTTC. Translation gives CASSFRASGNEQFF.

This clone was seen a single time. This chain links TRBV11-2 with TRBJ2-7; D tentatively reads TRBD1 or TRBD2 (5 bases each). The CDR3 spans 17 residues. V was clipped by 0 bases and J by 1 base, with 16 bases between them. Germline CDR1 is SGHAT and CDR2 is FQNNGV. CDR3: CASSLDLGAGRSYEQYF. The CDR3 DNA is TGTGCCAGCAGCTTAGATCTAGGGGCGGGCCGTTCCTACGAGCAGTACTTC.

The chain is built from TRBV6-2 or TRBV6-3 and TRBJ2-7; TRBD2 agrees at 11 bases. J lost 2 bases, V lost 2 bases, and 2 bases had no gene match. Germline CDR1 MNHEY, CDR2 SVGEGT. The CDR3 is 15 amino acids. CDR3 coding DNA: TGTGCCAGCAGTTACCCGGGACTAGCGGCCTACGAGCAGTACTTC. Translation gives CASSYPGLAAYEQYF.

The CDR3 protein is CASSLRGDSTGELFF. DNA for the CDR3: TGTGCCAGCAGCCTGCGTGGAGATTCCACCGGGGAGCTGTTTTTT. This sequence joins TRBV5-5 and TRBJ2-2; unclear D gene. CDR3 length: 15 residues. Per the germline V gene, CDR1 is SGHKS and CDR2 is YYEKEE (reference sequence). Trimming took 4 bases from V and 4 from J, leaving 14 bases between them.

The rearrangement joins TRBV19 to TRBJ1-2; 8 bases align to TRBD1. Germline V lookup: CDR1 LNHDA, CDR2 SQIVND (reference sequence). This CDR3 is 16 amino acids long. V was clipped by 6 bases and J by 1 base; unmatched bases: 10. Here the CDR3 reads CASRGTGLPLNYGYTF. The CDR3 DNA follows: TGTGCCAGTAGGGGGACAGGTCTTCCCCTTAACTATGGCTACACCTTC. The complete variable domain, with remaining parts taken from reference TRBV19 and TRBJ1-2, reads DGGITQSPKYLFRKEGQNVTLSCEQNLNHDAMYWYRQDPGQGLRLIYYSQIVNDFQKGDIAEGYSVSREKKESFPLTVTSAQKNPTAFYLCASRGTGLPLNYGYTFGSGTRLTVV.

This chain links TRBV18 with TRBJ1-3; D call uncertain. Trimming removed 3 bases from V and 2 bases from J, with 5 bases in between. Germline values: CDR1 KGHSH, CDR2 LQKENI. This CDR3 is 13 amino acids long. CDR3 in DNA: TGTGCCAGCTCACCTACGGCTGGAAACACCATATATTTT. It yields the protein CASSPTAGNTIYF. The variable domain in full, with the rest retrieved from reference TRBV18 and TRBJ1-3, is NAGVMQNPRHLVRRRGQEARLRCSPMKGHSHVYWYRQLPEEGLKFMVYLQKENIIDESGMPKERFSAEFPKEGPSILRIQQVVRGDSAAYFCASSPTAGNTIYFGEGSWLTVV.

V usage is TRBV5-1 and J usage is TRBJ2-2; TRBD1 agrees at 8 bases. This CDR3 has 19 residues. J lost 4 bases, V lost 3 bases, and 17 bases had no gene match. Germline values: CDR1 SGHRS, CDR2 YFSETQ. The CDR3 protein is CASSWPGQASFRSTGELFF. In DNA, the CDR3 is TGCGCCAGCAGCTGGCCGGGACAGGCGAGTTTCAGGAGCACCGGGGAGCTGTTTTTT.

This chain links TRBV6-5 with TRBJ1-1; 7 bases line up with TRBD1. Germline V gives CDR1 MNHEY, CDR2 SVGAGI. The V segment lost 6 bases and the J segment 10 bases; nucleotides outside the gene matches: 8. The CDR3 runs 12 residues. This CDR3 is CASSQTGRTAFF. In nucleotides, the CDR3 is TGTGCCAGCAGCCAGACAGGGCGGACAGCTTTCTTT.